Listed below are T cell receptor beta chains from one sample, sequenced in a study of regulatory T cells in long-lasting Graves disease. TCRdb re-called the multiplex PCR reads through MiXCR, storing one row per CDR3 protein. The sample holds hundreds of thousands of distinct CDR3 sequences, roughly 16% seen once. The sample was also linked to a second study, of T cells in Graves' hyperthyroidism and ophthalmopathy.

The material was peripheral blood mononuclear cells (PBMCs), obtained at new diagnosis, from a patient treated with antithyroid drugs. These receptors were obtained from a woman in her twenties or thirties with Graves disease. Both conserved end residues are part of each CDR3. A D gene is named only where the DNA matches it firmly. Clone sizes are given selectively: once, few, many, or a class where the clone is expanded.

d_gene | j_gene | len | v_gene | abundance | CDR3nt | CDR3aa
TRBD1 | TRBJ1-1 | 16 | TRBV11-2 | - | TGTGCCAGCAGCCAGGGGGCCGGTAGGGAGTACACTGAAGCTTTCTTT | CASSQGAGREYTEAFF
TRBD2 | TRBJ2-3 | 18 | TRBV5-6 | - | TGTGCCAGCAGCCTGAAGTTGCTAGCGGGAAGAGGGACAGATACGCAGTATTTT | CASSLKLLAGRGTDTQYF
TRBD2 | TRBJ2-5 | 15 | TRBV6-2/TRBV6-3 | many | TGTGCCAGCAGTTACGCGGGAGTTAGTGTAGAGACCCAGTACTTC | CASSYAGVSVETQYF
- | TRBJ1-3 | 19 | TRBV5-1 | few | TGCGCCAGGACCTCCCCGGCCCGACGTTCCTGTAGATCTGGAAACACCATATATTTT | CARTSPARRSCRSGNTIYF
- | TRBJ1-5 | 14 | TRBV10-1 | few | TGCGCCAGCAGAAAGGTGGGCCTACACCAGCCCCAGCATTTT | CASRKVGLHQPQHF
- | TRBJ1-5 | 13 | TRBV6-4 | few | TGTGCCAGCAGTGCTATAGGAGGTCAGCCCCAGCATTTT | CASSAIGGQPQHF
TRBD1 | TRBJ2-5 | 17 | TRBV6-2/TRBV6-3 | - | TGTGCCAGCAGTTCTCGGGGCGTCGGGACAGGCGCTACGACCCAGTACTTC | CASSSRGVGTGATTQYF
- | TRBJ1-4 | 15 | TRBV6-1 | many | TGTGCCAGCAGTGAGTGGACCGCCAGCCAGGAAAAACTGTTTTTT | CASSEWTASQEKLFF
- | TRBJ2-6 | 15 | TRBV6-1 | many | TGTGCCAGCAGCGAGAAGAGCTCTGGGGCCAACGTCCTGACTTTC | CASSEKSSGANVLTF
- | TRBJ2-2 | 13 | TRBV12-3/TRBV12-4 | many | TGTGCCAGCAGTTTTAAGGACACCGGGGAGCTGTTTTTT | CASSFKDTGELFF
TRBD1 | TRBJ2-5 | 15 | TRBV6-2/TRBV6-3 | - | TGTGCCAGCAGGTACCGGGACAGGGACCAAGAGACCCAGTACTTC | CASRYRDRDQETQYF
- | TRBJ2-7 | 16 | TRBV18 | - | TGTGCCAGCTCACCATCAGTAAGGACTGTCTCCTACGAGCAGTACTTC | CASSPSVRTVSYEQYF
TRBD1 | TRBJ1-6 | 16 | TRBV3-1 | - | TGTGCCAGCAGCTCAACCCGTGGACAGGGGAATTCACCCCTCCACTTT | CASSSTRGQGNSPLHF
- | TRBJ1-2 | 14 | TRBV7-9 | many | TGTGCCAGCAGCTTTACGGGGCCTGGCGATGGCTACACCTTC | CASSFTGPGDGYTF
- | TRBJ1-3 | 13 | TRBV7-2 | many | TGTGCCAGCAAAGAAGACTCTGGAAACACCATATATTTT | CASKEDSGNTIYF
TRBD1 | TRBJ1-1 | 15 | TRBV19 | many | TGTGCCACCCGCGGGAGGGGACAGTTGAACACTGAAGCTTTCTTT | CATRGRGQLNTEAFF
- | TRBJ2-1 | 15 | TRBV5-6 | once | TGTGCCAGCAGCTTGTCGAACGTTAAATACAATGAGCAGTTCTTC | CASSLSNVKYNEQFF
- | TRBJ1-3 | 16 | TRBV28 | many | TGTGCCAGCAATAACGGGGGGGGCAAGACTGGAAACACCATATATTTT | CASNNGGGKTGNTIYF
- | TRBJ1-3 | 15 | TRBV3-1 | - | TGTGCCAGCAGCCAAAGATATGAGGGGGGAAACACCATATATTTT | CASSQRYEGGNTIYF
- | TRBJ1-5 | 15 | TRBV5-1 | - | TGCGCCAGCAGTTCGACAGGTAGTAGCAATCAGCCCCAGCATTTT | CASSSTGSSNQPQHF
- | TRBJ1-1 | 13 | TRBV28 | many | TGTGCCAGCAGAGACCCGGGGAGGACTGAAGCTTTCTTT | CASRDPGRTEAFF
- | TRBJ2-3 | 14 | TRBV6-2/TRBV6-3 | few | TGTGCCAGCAGTTATCGACAGATCACAGATACGCAGTATTTT | CASSYRQITDTQYF
TRBD2 | TRBJ2-7 | 14 | TRBV27 | many | TGTGCCAGCAGTCCCGGGACTAAAACCTACGAGCAGTACTTC | CASSPGTKTYEQYF
TRBD2 | TRBJ2-1 | 15 | TRBV5-1 | - | TGCGCCAGCAGCAAGCGGGAACGCTTCTACAATGAGCAGTTCTTC | CASSKRERFYNEQFF
- | TRBJ1-2 | 20 | TRBV7-8 | few | TGTGCCAGCAGCTTATTCCCCAAGACGGGAGCCTCAATTCCCAACTATGGCTACACCTTC | CASSLFPKTGASIPNYGYTF
- | TRBJ2-7 | 13 | TRBV20-1 | - | TGCAGTGCAGTCACTAGCAGGACCTACGAGCAGTACTTC | CSAVTSRTYEQYF
TRBD2 | TRBJ2-1 | 14 | TRBV10-3 | few | TGTGCCATCAGAGCGGGGAGCTCCTACAATGAGCAGTTCTTC | CAIRAGSSYNEQFF
- | TRBJ1-1 | 17 | TRBV19 | - | TGTGCCAGTAGTATATCCCCTGCTCCCAGGGCGAACACTGAAGCTTTCTTT | CASSISPAPRANTEAFF
- | TRBJ1-2 | 14 | TRBV28 | many | TGTGCCAGCAGCCGGGACTCAACCAACTATGGCTACACCTTC | CASSRDSTNYGYTF
- | TRBJ2-5 | 15 | TRBV4-1 | - | TGCGCCAGCAGCCAAGACCGGGCTAGTAGGGAGACCCAGTACTTC | CASSQDRASRETQYF
- | TRBJ1-2 | 13 | TRBV27 | once | TGTGCCAGCAGTTTGGGCACGAACTATGACTACACCTTC | CASSLGTNYDYTF
- | TRBJ2-3 | 15 | TRBV12-3/TRBV12-4 | many | TGTGCCAGCAGTCCTGCGACGGCTAGCACAGATACGCAGTATTTT | CASSPATASTDTQYF
- | TRBJ2-2 | 13 | TRBV25-1 | once | TGTGCCAGCAGTGGAACAGTTACCGGGGAGCTGTTTTTT | CASSGTVTGELFF
- | TRBJ2-7 | 16 | TRBV11-2 | - | TGTGCCAGCAGGGCAACTGGCGGGGCAGGGGTCTACGAGCAGTACTTC | CASRATGGAGVYEQYF
- | TRBJ1-5 | 15 | TRBV12-3/TRBV12-4 | few | TGTGCCAGCAGTCGGACACCTATTAGCAATCAGCCCCAGCATTTT | CASSRTPISNQPQHF
- | TRBJ2-1 | 17 | TRBV7-9 | many | TGTGCCAGCAGCTTCGCCGACGGCTCCGAACCATACAATGAGCAGTTCTTC | CASSFADGSEPYNEQFF
- | TRBJ1-3 | 14 | TRBV20-1 | few | TGCAGTGCTATGGACACTCAAACTGGAAACACCATATATTTT | CSAMDTQTGNTIYF
TRBD1 | TRBJ2-2 | 14 | TRBV2 | many | TGTGCCACCGCAGGGGGCATTGGTACTGGGGAGCTGTTTTTT | CATAGGIGTGELFF
- | TRBJ1-4 | 15 | TRBV28 | - | TGTGCCAGCAGTATCCCACAGATTACTAATGAAAAACTGTTTTTT | CASSIPQITNEKLFF
TRBD2 | TRBJ2-1 | 15 | TRBV10-3 | - | TGTGCCATCAGAGAACGACTAGCGGGAGTGGATGAGCAGTTCTTC | CAIRERLAGVDEQFF
- | TRBJ2-1 | 15 | TRBV7-8 | - | TGTGCCAGCAGCTTATCAAGCCGGGAGTTGAATGAGCAGTTCTTC | CASSLSSRELNEQFF
TRBD1 | TRBJ2-7 | 16 | TRBV2 | many | TGTGCCAGCAGTTTACCAGACAGGGCAGGGTCCTACGAGCAGTACTTC | CASSLPDRAGSYEQYF
TRBD2 | TRBJ2-2 | 16 | TRBV2 | many | TGTGCCAGCAGTTTCGGACTAGCGGGCCGACCCGGGGAGCTGTTTTTT | CASSFGLAGRPGELFF
- | TRBJ1-2 | 13 | TRBV7-9 | many | TGTGCCAGCAGTACCACAGGGTTTGATGGCTACACCTTC | CASSTTGFDGYTF
- | TRBJ1-5 | 15 | TRBV20-1 | many | TGCAGTGCTAGAGGCCCAATGGGGTCGGAGCAGCCCCAGCATTTT | CSARGPMGSEQPQHF
- | TRBJ1-6 | 17 | TRBV12-3/TRBV12-4 | many | TGTGCCAGCAGCCCCGCCTTTGGGGGATCCTATAATTCACCCCTCCACTTT | CASSPAFGGSYNSPLHF
- | TRBJ2-5 | 17 | TRBV18 | - | TGTGCCAGCTCACCTTCGTTCGAGGGACTTTTCCGGGAGACCCAGTACTTC | CASSPSFEGLFRETQYF
- | TRBJ2-3 | 12 | TRBV20-1 | few | TGCAGTGCTAGTAAGGGCCCAGATACGCAGTATTTT | CSASKGPDTQYF
TRBD2 | TRBJ2-7 | 15 | TRBV28 | many | TGTGCCAGCAGTGTGGCTTCAGCGGGAGTGTACGAGCAGTACTTC | CASSVASAGVYEQYF
TRBD1 | TRBJ2-7 | 17 | TRBV28 | few | TGTGCCAGCAGTTCCCCAGCGCGGACAGGGGGTTCCTACGAGCAGTACTTC | CASSSPARTGGSYEQYF
- | TRBJ1-3 | 15 | TRBV12-3/TRBV12-4 | - | TGTGCCAGCACCCCCCGGGTCCTGGGGGGAAACACCATATATTTT | CASTPRVLGGNTIYF
TRBD2 | TRBJ2-5 | 13 | TRBV12-3/TRBV12-4 | - | TGTGCCAGCAGTAGCGGGATTTCGGAGACCCAGTACTTC | CASSSGISETQYF
- | TRBJ1-1 | 16 | TRBV10-1 | few | TGCGCCAGCAGTGTCGGAAGGTTGACTGGGGAGACTGAAGCTTTCTTT | CASSVGRLTGETEAFF
- | TRBJ2-5 | 13 | TRBV5-4 | - | TGTGCCAGCAGCTTAATGGGTTGGGAGACCCAGTACTTC | CASSLMGWETQYF
- | TRBJ1-2 | 14 | TRBV12-3/TRBV12-4 | many | TGTGCCAGCAGTCGCCTACAGAGGAACTATGGCTACACCTTC | CASSRLQRNYGYTF